Listed below are T cell receptor beta chains from one sample, sequenced in a study of blood T cells in healthy people across ages. MiXCR, run by TCRdb on the 5' RACE reads, gives a single entry per CDR3 protein. The sample holds 780,000 or so distinct CDR3 sequences, about 53% seen once. Sequenced input: blood. All receptors come from an elderly man in good health. Both conserved end residues are part of each CDR3. The D gene is left open where the match is weak. Clone sizes are given selectively: once, few, many, or a class where the clone is expanded.

.	TRBD1	TRBV20-1	TRBJ1-2	CSARPPGRQGADYGYTF	TGCAGTGCTAGACCCCCTGGGAGACAGGGGGCGGACTATGGCTACACCTTC
.	TRBD2	TRBV12-3/TRBV12-4	TRBJ2-3	CASSLPAGHRYAYF	TGTGCCAGCAGTTTACCAGCGGGGCACAGATACGCGTATTTT
.	TRBD2	TRBV10-3	TRBJ2-7	CAIRGGLAGDEQYF	TGTGCCATCAGAGGGGGACTAGCGGGAGACGAGCAGTACTTC
.	.	TRBV9	TRBJ2-1	CASSVAGAGLRLYNEQFF	TGTGCCAGCAGCGTAGCTGGGGCAGGGTTGAGGCTCTACAATGAGCAGTTCTTC
.	.	TRBV7-2	TRBJ2-1	CASSLWNRASNEQFF	TGTGCCAGCAGCTTATGGAACAGAGCGTCCAATGAGCAGTTCTTC
.	.	TRBV6-5	TRBJ2-1	CASRRRDHDSGNEQFF	TGTGCCAGCAGGCGCCGGGACCACGACTCAGGCAATGAGCAGTTCTTC
.	.	TRBV9	TRBJ2-5	CASSVGQDGRTQYF	TGTGCCAGCAGCGTAGGACAGGATGGTAGGACCCAGTACTTC
.	.	TRBV12-3/TRBV12-4	TRBJ2-5	CASAWQGRRTQYF	TGTGCCAGTGCTTGGCAGGGCCGGCGGACCCAGTACTTC
.	TRBD1	TRBV6-5	TRBJ1-2	CASSSPLDRGYDYGYTF	TGTGCCAGCAGTTCCCCCCTAGACAGGGGCTACGACTATGGCTACACCTTC
.	TRBD1	TRBV24-1	TRBJ2-3	CATSLGQASTDTQYF	TGTGCCACCAGCCTTGGACAGGCTAGCACAGATACGCAGTATTTT
.	.	TRBV28	TRBJ2-6	CASTDPGAGANVLTF	TGTGCCAGCACCGACCCAGGGGCTGGGGCCAACGTCCTGACTTTC
.	.	TRBV5-1	TRBJ2-5	CASSAPGKSLETQYF	TGCGCCAGCAGCGCTCCGGGAAAAAGTCTAGAGACCCAGTACTTC
.	.	TRBV5-1	TRBJ2-7	CASSLGAVSYEQYF	TGCGCCAGCAGCTTGGGGGCGGTTTCCTACGAGCAGTACTTC
.	.	TRBV6-1	TRBJ2-7	CASSLAGQDPYEQYF	TGTGCCAGCAGTTTAGCCGGTCAGGATCCCTACGAGCAGTACTTC
.	.	TRBV7-2	TRBJ1-6	CASSLQQSPLHF	TGTGCCAGCAGCCTCCAACAGTCACCCCTCCACTTT
few	TRBD2	TRBV9	TRBJ2-1	CASTRTSGSIEQFF	TGTGCCAGCACGAGAACTAGCGGGAGTATAGAGCAGTTCTTC
few	TRBD2	TRBV7-9	TRBJ2-4	CASSKGGREQYF	TGTGCCAGCAGCAAGGGAGGGCGGGAGCAGTACTTC
.	TRBD1	TRBV28	TRBJ1-1	CASSPRDRDDTEAFF	TGTGCCAGCAGTCCCCGGGACAGGGACGACACTGAAGCTTTCTTT
.	TRBD1	TRBV14	TRBJ2-1	CASSRRQGTSFSYNEQFF	TGTGCCAGCAGCCGAAGACAGGGGACATCCTTCTCCTACAATGAGCAGTTCTTC
few	.	TRBV7-8	TRBJ2-5	CASSSILWETQYF	TGTGCCAGCAGCTCAATATTGTGGGAGACCCAGTACTTC
.	TRBD1	TRBV10-3	TRBJ2-7	CAILAGTGGTYEQYF	TGTGCCATCTTAGCCGGGACAGGGGGGACCTACGAGCAGTACTTC
.	TRBD2	TRBV19	TRBJ2-3	CVSSPLAGEATDTQYF	TGTGTCAGTAGCCCACTAGCGGGAGAGGCCACAGATACGCAGTATTTT
.	TRBD1	TRBV12-3/TRBV12-4	TRBJ2-4	CASSRSGTGGIQYF	TGTGCCAGCAGCAGATCCGGGACAGGGGGTATTCAGTACTTC
few	TRBD2	TRBV5-1	TRBJ2-5	CASSARLAGQVSETQYF	TGCGCCAGCAGCGCCCGACTAGCGGGCCAGGTTTCGGAGACCCAGTACTTC
.	.	TRBV11-2	TRBJ1-4	CASSLDWPSPHEKLFF	TGTGCCAGCAGCTTAGACTGGCCATCACCCCATGAAAAACTGTTTTTT
.	.	TRBV5-5	TRBJ1-2	CASSPTNGGYGYTF	TGTGCCAGCAGCCCCACTAATGGGGGGTATGGCTACACCTTC
.	TRBD1	TRBV29-1	TRBJ2-7	CSVDPGTGGYEQYF	TGCAGCGTTGATCCAGGGACAGGGGGCTATGAGCAGTACTTC
.	.	TRBV6-6	TRBJ1-1	CASSYLKGQLMNTEAFF	TGTGCCAGCAGTTACCTGAAGGGACAACTTATGAACACTGAAGCTTTCTTT
.	TRBD2	TRBV3-1	TRBJ2-1	CASSFSGSAGEQFF	TGTGCCAGCAGCTTTAGCGGGAGTGCAGGGGAGCAGTTCTTC
few	.	TRBV4-1	TRBJ2-5	CASSQGVTTGQETQYF	TGCGCCAGCAGCCAAGGGGTAACTACCGGCCAAGAGACCCAGTACTTC
few	.	TRBV6-5	TRBJ1-1	CASSRDGNTEAFF	TGTGCCAGCTCACGCGACGGGAACACTGAAGCTTTCTTT
.	TRBD2	TRBV10-3	TRBJ2-5	CAISEYPSGGAQETQYF	TGTGCCATCAGTGAATATCCTAGCGGGGGGGCCCAAGAGACCCAGTACTTC
many	.	TRBV27	TRBJ2-1	CASSRGGSSYNEQFF	TGCGCCAGCAGCCGGGGCGGTAGCTCCTACAATGAGCAGTTCTTC
.	.	TRBV3-1	TRBJ2-1	CASSQDPPTGEQFF	TGTGCCAGCAGCCAAGATCCCCCCACTGGTGAGCAGTTCTTC
.	.	TRBV5-6	TRBJ2-6	CASSPRAPGAYWANVLTF	TGTGCCAGCAGCCCACGGGCGCCGGGAGCTTATTGGGCCAACGTCCTGACTTTC
.	.	TRBV7-9	TRBJ1-4	CASSLGDGHNEKLFF	TGTGCCAGCAGCTTAGGGGACGGACATAATGAAAAACTGTTTTTT
.	.	TRBV29-1	TRBJ2-7	CSVAGAGTYNEQYF	TGCAGCGTTGCAGGGGCCGGGACCTACAATGAGCAGTACTTC
.	TRBD2	TRBV7-9	TRBJ2-1	CASGGVGGEQFF	TGTGCTTCGGGGGGAGTAGGCGGTGAGCAGTTCTTC
.	TRBD2	TRBV12-3/TRBV12-4	TRBJ2-1	CASRLLAGGPGEQFF	TGTGCCAGCAGGCTACTAGCGGGAGGGCCGGGTGAGCAGTTCTTC
few	.	TRBV20-1	TRBJ2-7	CSALFPGTYEQYF	TGCAGTGCTCTTTTCCCGGGAACCTACGAGCAGTACTTC
few	.	TRBV9	TRBJ2-1	CASSGINEQFF	TGTGCCAGCAGCGGGATCAATGAGCAGTTCTTC
.	.	TRBV2	TRBJ2-3	CASSLAIGGLDTQYF	TGTGCCAGCAGCTTAGCAATTGGGGGGCTCGATACGCAGTATTTT
few	TRBD1	TRBV20-1	TRBJ2-5	CSAMGRGLETQYF	TGCAGTGCTATGGGCAGGGGGCTAGAGACCCAGTACTTC
.	.	TRBV29-1	TRBJ2-2	CSVGGDGELFF	TGCAGCGTTGGAGGGGACGGGGAGCTGTTTTTT
.	.	TRBV5-1	TRBJ2-4	CASSLDLVTGKNIQYF	TGCGCCAGCAGCTTGGATTTAGTCACAGGCAAAAACATTCAGTACTTC
few	TRBD2	TRBV6-4	TRBJ2-3	CASSERGGISTDTQYF	TGTGCCAGCAGTGAACGCGGGGGTATTAGCACAGATACGCAGTATTTT
few	TRBD1	TRBV6-6	TRBJ1-6	CASSSRQGSSPLHF	TGTGCCAGCAGTTCGCGACAGGGAAGTTCACCCCTCCACTTT
.	.	TRBV9	TRBJ2-7	CASSPIGGTGYEQYF	TGTGCCAGCAGCCCGATCGGGGGCACGGGCTACGAGCAGTACTTC
few	.	TRBV6-6	TRBJ1-3	CASSYAPSSGNTIYF	TGTGCCAGCAGTTACGCCCCGAGCTCTGGAAACACCATATATTTT
.	TRBD1	TRBV27	TRBJ1-2	CASSSDRGRSGYTF	TGTGCCAGCAGTTCGGACAGGGGGCGTTCTGGCTACACCTTC
.	.	TRBV21-1	TRBJ2-7	CASSKEGSYEQYF	TGTGCCAGCAGCAAAGAGGGGTCCTACGAGCAGTACTTC
.	.	TRBV24-1	TRBJ2-6	CATSDPGQRFPGANVLTF	TGTGCCACCAGTGATCCCGGACAGAGATTCCCTGGGGCCAATGTCCTGACTTTC
.	.	TRBV10-2	TRBJ2-3	CASRDTPGLGHRYAYF	TGCGCCAGCAGGGACACCCCGGGACTTGGACACAGATACGCGTATTTT
.	TRBD1	TRBV5-1	TRBJ1-1	CASAGQMNTEAFF	TGCGCCAGCGCGGGACAGATGAACACTGAAGCTTTCTTT
.	.	TRBV5-1	TRBJ2-7	CASSPESTLASEQYF	TGCGCCAGCAGCCCCGAATCTACATTGGCGAGCGAGCAGTACTTC
.	.	TRBV29-1	TRBJ2-2	CSARDKPNTGELFF	TGCAGCGCCCGGGACAAGCCTAACACCGGGGAGCTGTTTTTT
few	TRBD2	TRBV7-2	TRBJ2-4	CASSLLGLAVAKNIQYF	TGTGCCAGCAGCTTATTGGGACTAGCGGTAGCCAAAAACATTCAGTACTTC